Described below is a single T cell receptor beta chain sequence and its context. This receptor's antigen is unknown. Qualities for individual bases were not recorded, and no much larger clone is one base off. The data derive from a study of cytomegalovirus exposure and HLA in healthy donors (dated by TCRdb to 2016 to 2017). Concerning the study at large: According to a later analysis, one platform produced both the roughly 130 validation repertoires and the 666 repertoires of the first cohort. The study aimed to test whether cataloging public T cell receptors could reveal signatures of past pathogen exposure. Besides the first cohort of approximately 710 subjects, a separate validation cohort made up of about 120 different subjects was used. To predict cytomegalovirus infection status, the study combined high-throughput TCR immunosequencing, statistical association of individual TCRs with disease status, and machine learning.

Donors formed part of the validation cohort, which comprised 120 subjects and was distinct from the first cohort of fewer than 750 subjects. Paper-wide results and their limitations: The validation cohort had no HLA typing available for a later analysis, so co-occurrence within that cohort was assessed over all 120 or so repertoires. A total of roughly 160 TCR beta chains were listed by the study as associated with cytomegalovirus. According to the authors, the approach could potentially be generalized to other disease states and immunological phenotypes. Of the cluster scores, around 95% were above 0 in a later analysis, which found that TCRs clustered in the first cohort also tended to co-occur in the 120 or so validation repertoires. Across donors, most TCR sequences were observed very rarely, whereas some public TCRs were present in many individuals. In vitro tests confirmed that a few of the cytomegalovirus-associated TCR beta chains recognize cytomegalovirus antigens. The classifier was reported to diagnose cytomegalovirus status with high specificity and sensitivity in both the original and validation cohorts.

The library was built by means of the immunoSEQ multiplex PCR assay. The study's own analysis went as follows. To diagnose cytomegalovirus status from the catalog of TCR beta chain sequences, a statistical classification framework was built. As stored in TCRdb, this immuneACCESS dataset retains in-frame rearrangements with V and J assigned. A fraction of the clones does not appear; measured against another copy, unresolved V genes explain less than half of the discrepancy, and the remainder lacks a known reason. The V and J calls and clone size come from that table; D and trimming were worked out from the DNA. A total of nearly 80,000 clones appear in this sample, roughly 93% of them only once. Approximately 4% of the sample is in the top ten clones. Unmatched junction bases come to 3, with V trimmed by 0 bases and J by 2 bases. According to the germline V gene, CDR1 reads SGHVS and CDR2 reads FNYEAQ. Reading from cysteine to phenylalanine, the CDR3 counts 16 amino acids. The CDR3 DNA has 48 bases and is translated from base 1.

Sequences were obtained from PBMCs. The receptor was isolated from a woman aged 25 to 39 in good health and CMV-seronegative. This receptor chain uses TRBV7-6 and TRBJ2-3; a stretch of 9 junction bases matches TRBD1. The CDR3 protein is CASSLAGTGNTDTQYF. Here is the DNA: TGTGCCAGCAGCTTAGCCGGGACAGGGAACACAGATACGCAGTATTTT. Beyond the CDR3, the reference TRBV7-6 and TRBJ2-3 genes provide the residues; the full variable domain reads: GAGVSQSPRYKVTKRGQDVALRCDPISGHVSLYWYRQALGQGPEFLTYFNYEAQQDKSGLPNDRFSAERPEGSISTLTIQRTEQRDSAMYRCASSLAGTGNTDTQYFGPGTRLTVL.